Below, 14 T cell receptor beta chains from the same sample are listed, as sequenced in a study of OX40 agonist ivuxolimab in advanced cancers. The protocol was immunoSEQ multiplex PCR, while the TCRdb copy is restricted to in-frame clones and leaves out a portion. This sample yields fewer than 85,000 clones, of which around nine tenths are seen a single time; 0.72% belongs to the top ten. This sample comprised CD4+ or CD8+ T cells sorted from blood, obtained in a trial of the OX40 agonist ivuxolimab. The receptor source for this set is an adult with an advanced solid tumor such as melanoma, head and neck, liver or kidney cancer.

The rearrangement uses TRBV29-1 and TRBJ1-5, with D possibly TRBD1 on 6 matching bases. Deletions cut 4 bases from V and 2 bases from J, with 12 bases between. CDR1 and CDR2 from the germline V gene are SQVTM and ANQGSEA. This CDR3 is built from 14 residues. CDR3 sequence reads: CSVAQGSGNQPQHF. The CDR3 DNA sequence: TGCAGCGTTGCACAGGGAAGTGGCAATCAGCCCCAGCATTTT.

CDR3 DNA: TGTGCCAGCAGCTTAGTTGGGGATGGGGTGGCTTTCTTT. Residues: CASSLVGDGVAFF. The rearrangement links TRBV7-8 to TRBJ1-1; D not certain. Germline assignment: CDR1 SGHVS and CDR2 FQNEAQ. The CDR3 is made up of 13 amino acids. V shed 1 base and J shed 11 bases, with 14 bases lying between them. The entire variable domain, with the rest obtained from reference TRBV7-8 and TRBJ1-1, is as follows: GAGVSQSPRYKVAKRGQDVALRCDPISGHVSLFWYQQALGQGPEFLTYFQNEAQLDKSGLPSDRFFAERPEGSVSTLKIQRTQQEDSAVYLCASSLVGDGVAFFGQGTRLTVV.

The genes are TRBV6-1 and TRBJ1-3; D is undetermined. Trimming pared 2 bases from V and 0 bases from J, leaving 5 bases between. The CDR3 has 14 amino acids. Germline V CDR1 and CDR2: MNHNS, SASEGT. CDR3 loop: CASSELSSGNTIYF. As DNA, the CDR3 is TGTGCCAGCAGTGAATTGAGCTCTGGAAACACCATATATTTT.

The J gene is TRBJ1-2, the V gene TRBV19; TRBD1 matches at 7 bases. CDR3 length equals 13 residues. Germline V lookup: CDR1 LNHDA, CDR2 SQIVND (reference sequence). Trimming removed 4 bases from V and 5 bases from J; junction bases left unmatched: 4. The CDR3 DNA reads TGTGCCAGTAGTACAACAGGGGAGTATGGCTACACCTTC. Amino acid sequence: CASSTTGEYGYTF.

The rearrangement uses TRBV7-2 and TRBJ2-5, with D hard to call. The V end lost 2 bases, the J end lost 5 bases, and 9 bases lay between the germline ends. CDR1 and CDR2 (germline): SGHTA, FQGNSA. CDR3 length: 13 amino acids. CDR3 residues: CASSLKVGETQYF. CDR3 DNA: TGTGCCAGCAGCTTAAAGGTGGGCGAGACCCAGTACTTC.

The chain employs TRBV4-1 and TRBJ1-2; 8 bases map to TRBD1. The germline V gene has CDR1 MGHRA and CDR2 YSYEKL. The CDR3 has 15 amino acids. V was pared by 4 bases and J by 2 bases, with 6 bases of the junction left unmatched. This CDR3 reads CASSRGQGANYGYTF. As DNA, the CDR3 is TGCGCCAGCAGCCGAGGACAGGGAGCAAACTATGGCTACACCTTC.

This chain connects TRBV19 to TRBJ2-3, with 13 bases lining up with TRBD2. This CDR3 spans 18 amino acids. V shed 5 bases, J shed 0 bases, and the junction held 8 bases outside the gene matches. Germline values: CDR1 LNHDA, CDR2 SQIVND (reference sequence). Here the CDR3 DNA reads TGTGCCAGTAGTGGAGGGACTAGCGGGACCCCTAGCACAGATACGCAGTATTTT. The encoded protein is CASSGGTSGTPSTDTQYF.

The chain carries TRBV4-1 and TRBJ1-5; D call uncertain. The germline V and J ends were trimmed by 1 base and 3 bases, with 10 bases remaining between them. The CDR3 contains 15 residues. Germline CDR1 reads MGHRA; CDR2 reads YSYEKL. In DNA form, the CDR3 reads TGCGCCAGCAGCCAAGTTGTTTGGGTCAATCAGCCCCAGCATTTT. Translating it yields CASSQVVWVNQPQHF.

This sequence joins TRBV6-6 and TRBJ2-1; 7 bases are a match to TRBD2. The junction had 7 bases not matched to a gene; V was cut back by 7 bases and J by 4 bases. The CDR3 has 14 amino acids. Germline CDR1 and CDR2: MNHNY and SVGAGI (reference sequence). The CDR3 sequence is CASTSGGIYNEQFF. CDR3 sequence (DNA): TGTGCCAGCACTTCGGGGGGTATTTACAATGAGCAGTTCTTC.

About this clone: Different DNA sequences within this sample yield the same CDR3. The CDR3 reads CAWSERGDQPQHF. The CDR3, as DNA: TGTGCCTGGAGTGAAAGGGGAGACCAGCCCCAGCATTTT. The chain carries TRBV30 and TRBJ1-5; perhaps TRBD1 as D (5 bases). Germline CDR1 and CDR2: GTSNPN and SVGIG (reference sequence). The length of the CDR3 is 13 residues. Trimming removed 1 base at V and 7 bases at J, with 11 bases between.

The chain recombines TRBV19 with TRBJ1-2, with TRBD1 as a possible D gene (5 bases). V was trimmed by 4 bases and J by 0 bases, leaving 15 bases between them. The CDR3 totals 16 residues. From germline, CDR1 is LNHDA and CDR2 SQIVND (reference sequence). The CDR3 region has the DNA TGTGCCAGTAGTACCCCCTCCAGACAGCCTAACTATGGCTACACCTTC. Translated: CASSTPSRQPNYGYTF. Drawing the rest from reference TRBV19 and TRBJ1-2, the complete variable domain is DGGITQSPKYLFRKEGQNVTLSCEQNLNHDAMYWYRQDPGQGLRLIYYSQIVNDFQKGDIAEGYSVSREKKESFPLTVTSAQKNPTAFYLCASSTPSRQPNYGYTFGSGTRLTVV.

The J gene is TRBJ1-6, the V gene TRBV13, with D maybe TRBD1 (5 bases). V shed 6 bases and J shed 4 bases, with 13 bases lying between them. This CDR3 contains 15 residues. CDR1 and CDR2 from the germline V gene are PRHDT and FYEKMQ (reference sequence). CDR3 sequence reads: CASRGGNNYNSPLHF. The CDR3 nucleotides are TGTGCCAGCAGGGGGGGGAACAATTATAATTCACCCCTCCACTTT.

This clone has a single count. The chain is built from TRBV9 and TRBJ1-1; D gene ambiguous. V was shortened by 1 base and J by 0 bases, with 4 bases between the two germline ends. CDR1 is SGDLS and CDR2 is YYNGEE in the germline V gene. This CDR3 spans 13 amino acids. As DNA, the CDR3 is TGTGCCAGCAGCGTAATTCTGAACACTGAAGCTTTCTTT. Amino acids: CASSVILNTEAFF.

The rearrangement links TRBV6-5 to TRBJ1-5; 7 nucleotides align to TRBD1. V was clipped by 6 bases and J by 4 bases; unmatched bases: 9. This CDR3 has 15 amino acids. The germline V gene has CDR1 MNHEY and CDR2 SVGAGI. The CDR3 sequence is CASRSGGGSNQPQHF. The CDR3 coding sequence is TGTGCCAGCAGGTCAGGGGGAGGGTCAAATCAGCCCCAGCATTTT.